This T cell receptor (beta chain) was identified in a study of shared clonotypes between healthy human individuals (dated by TCRdb to 2018 to 2021). Looking at the study overall: A few men and two women, aged 18 to 49 years, made up the cohort. Each donor's leukapheresis produced roughly between about 0.9 and 9.5 billion PBMCs. Blood TCR repertoires of about 5 healthy adults were deeply sequenced to estimate repertoire size and the extent of clonotype sharing between individuals. For each donor, CD4 naive and CD4 memory were each given three plates, CD8 naive was given two plates, and CD8 memory was given one plate. To increase sequencing depth and limit assay-specific biases, different laboratories used diverse techniques to prepare libraries and sequence TCR repertoires.

Broad study findings and their caveats: Clonotypes shared by all four sorted-subset donors showed higher generation probabilities than non-shared clonotypes. Pairwise subsampling indicated that sequencing depth was expected to affect the degree of clonotype sharing among donors. Sampling was restricted to blood, and TCR repertoires in tissues likely differ from the TCR repertoires found in blood. Approximately 5% of naive CD4, roughly 3.5% of naive CD8, roughly 2.4% of memory CD4, and more than 0.35% of memory CD8 clonotypes were shared across a few donors. Larger estimated clonotype richness was generally found for naive subsets than for memory subsets. The genetic and exposure-history diversity represented was limited by the small number of donors. Incomplete sequencing was indicated by rarefaction of sorted-subset datasets, despite the large sequencing depth.

In the case of this clone: What this receptor recognizes is not known. No base quality values were provided; no much bigger clone lies one nucleotide off.

The CDR3 holds 15 amino acids from the cysteine to the phenylalanine. Only the CDR3 DNA stays, 45 bases, in frame from base 1. V drops 3 bases and J drops 2 bases, leaving 10 bases in between. Via the germline V gene, CDR1 is MRHNA and CDR2 SNTAGT. CD8 naive samples were CD45RO-negative cells positively selected for CCR7, giving a CD45RA+CCR7+ population that excluded TemRA cells. Donors were healthy HIV-negative adults with no recently reported acute infections or vaccinations. All donors were Caucasian adults living in Nashville, Tennessee, USA. After blood collection by leukapheresis, PBMCs were isolated using Ficoll-Histopaque density gradient centrifugation and then cryopreserved in the vapor phase of liquid nitrogen. Purity and quantity of every magnetically sorted T cell population were checked by analytical flow cytometry. Each sorted fraction had its genomic DNA isolated and then quantified by UV absorbance on a Nanodrop 2000c.

TCR CDR3 regions were amplified from genomic DNA by multiplex PCR using the deep immunoSEQ assay. Extracted genomic DNA from each cell subset was spread evenly across all wells of several immunoSEQ 96-well plates, with each plate serving as a replicate. For sorted subsets, approximately 0.2 ug of genomic DNA, equivalent to 25,000 to 35,000 T cell genomes, went into each replicate PCR. Purified libraries were quantified with a Qubit 3.0 fluorometer, sized on a Bioanalyzer 2100, and re-quantified with the KAPA Library Quantification kit. Every immunoSEQ 96-well plate was sequenced on a separate single-read 150-cycle Illumina NextSeq 550 flow cell. Concerning the study's data processing: The immunoSEQ output contained only junctional sequences without quality scores, so filtering could not match that applied to full-length reads. Sequences were annotated with PyIR, a Python wrapper for IgBLAST v1.9, using IMGT germline references to assign V/J genes and CDR3. Reads were filtered out if the reads had weak V/J assignments (E-value above 1e-6), no CDR3, stop codons, out-of-frame junctions, or ambiguous translated residues. A V3J clonotype was defined by an identical inferred V gene, J gene, and CDR3 amino acid sequence. Percentage overlap between repertoires was calculated by dividing the number of shared unique clonotypes by the size of the smaller repertoire. Richness of each repertoire was evaluated using RTK rarefaction, the Chao1 estimator, and Recon v2.1 estimates of unobserved clonotypes. Generation probabilities for all TCRbeta clonotypes obtained by the gDNA method from a handful of donors were computed using OLGA. As stored in TCRdb, this immuneACCESS dataset retains in-frame rearrangements with V and J assigned. A fraction of the clones does not appear; measured against another copy, unresolved V genes explain less than half of the discrepancy, and the remainder lacks a known reason. The V and J calls and clone size are taken from that table; D and trimming were inferred from the DNA. Within this sample are around 1.9 million clones, with around 95% of them counted one time only. The ten most abundant clones make up about 1.7% of the sample.

This receptor was taken from a young man in good health. Some clones in this sample may be carry-over from other donors' samples. The sequenced sample consisted of naive CD8+ T cells from PBMCs. The sample's cell subset or site label, in plain terms: CD45RA+CCR7+. Recombination linked TRBV6-4 to TRBJ2-2; too little of a D gene remains to name it. CDR3 sequence: CASSEHRSNTGELFF. The DNA sequence is as follows: TGTGCCAGCAGTGAACACAGATCTAACACCGGGGAGCTGTTTTTT.